Following are 24 T cell receptor beta chains from one sample sequenced in a study of memory CD8 T cells in hepatitis C reinfection. TCRdb's table, derived via immunoSEQ multiplex PCR, lists solely in-frame clones and lacks some. Here the sample spans 35,000 to 50,000 clones, approximately 87% being singletons. The sample's time point: peak reinfection, 3 to 8 weeks after reinfection detection. No in vitro expansion preceded TCR sequencing of the sorted cells. Sequencing used naive CD8+ T cells sorted from blood. These receptors were obtained from a man between 18 and 35 years old with hepatitis C virus infection.

This clone appeared a single time. The chain uses TRBV6-5 and TRBJ2-5; 12 nucleotides match TRBD2. This CDR3 spans 15 amino acids. Germline CDR1 reads MNHEY; CDR2 reads SVGAGI. V trimming: 7 bases; J trimming: 5 bases; junction bases outside the gene matches: 8. The CDR3 DNA sequence: TGTGCCAGCACCCTGACTAGCGGGGGTTGGGAGACCCAGTACTTC. Its translation: CASTLTSGGWETQYF.

This chain connects TRBV5-4 to TRBJ2-3; TRBD2 aligns across 7 bases. Germline V gene lookup returns CDR1 SGHNT and CDR2 YYREEE (reference sequence). The ends lost 4 bases at V and 3 bases at J; junction bases unmatched: 2. This CDR3 comprises 13 residues. The CDR3 region has the DNA TGTGCCAGCAGCGAAGCGGGAACAGATACGCAGTATTTT. Residues: CASSEAGTDTQYF.

The rearrangement joins TRBV5-5 to TRBJ2-3; D is unresolved. The CDR3 loop spans 13 amino acids. Germline V lookup: CDR1 SGHKS, CDR2 YYEKEE (reference sequence). V lost 4 bases and J lost 4, with 10 bases in between. CDR3 sequence (DNA): TGTGCCAGCAGCCCACCCCCGGCAGATACGCAGTATTTT. Amino acid sequence: CASSPPPADTQYF.

The rearrangement uses TRBV5-1 and TRBJ2-7, with 12 nucleotides matching TRBD1. Trimming removed 0 bases from V and 6 bases from J; junction bases left unmatched: 7. This CDR3 has 16 residues. In germline, CDR1 is SGHRS, CDR2 YFSETQ. CDR3 nucleotide sequence: TGCGCCAGCAGCTTGGCCCCGGGACAGGGGGCGATCGAGCAGTACTTC. This encodes CASSLAPGQGAIEQYF.

This chain joins TRBV5-1 and TRBJ2-7, with a possible D match to TRBD1 (6 bases). Germline assignment: CDR1 SGHRS and CDR2 YFSETQ. Trimming stripped 0 bases from V and 0 bases from J, with 13 bases between. CDR3 size: 16 residues. CDR3 DNA: TGCGCCAGCAGCTTGGGGCCGGGACAAAGCTCCTACGAGCAGTACTTC. Encoded protein: CASSLGPGQSSYEQYF.

The rearrangement uses TRBV6-1 and TRBJ1-6; 11 bases fit TRBD1. The J segment lost 6 bases and the V segment lost 4 bases, leaving 5 bases of the junction unmatched. From germline, CDR1 is MNHNS and CDR2 SASEGT. This CDR3 has 16 amino acids. The CDR3 here is CASSVRDRGSNSPLHF. The CDR3 DNA is TGTGCCAGCAGTGTCCGGGACAGGGGGTCTAATTCACCCCTCCACTTT.

The chain links TRBV5-5 to TRBJ2-7; 8 positions match TRBD1. Germline V lookup: CDR1 SGHKS, CDR2 YYEKEE (reference sequence). The CDR3 has 15 residues. The V and J ends lost 0 bases and 2 bases, in that order; junction bases with no gene match: 4. This CDR3 is CASSLVPGGAYEQYF. CDR3 sequence (DNA): TGTGCCAGCAGCTTGGTTCCAGGGGGCGCCTACGAGCAGTACTTC. Full variable domain (outside the CDR3, taken from reference TRBV5-5 and TRBJ2-7): DAGVTQSPTHLIKTRGQQVTLRCSPISGHKSVSWYQQVLGQGPQFIFQYYEKEERGRGNFPDRFSARQFPNYSSELNVNALLLGDSALYLCASSLVPGGAYEQYFGPGTRLTVT.

This clone was picked up one time. The chain recombines TRBV4-3 with TRBJ1-5; D not certain. The germline V and J ends were trimmed by 0 bases and 1 base, with 7 bases remaining between them. The germline V gene encodes CDR1 LGHNA and CDR2 YSLEER. The CDR3 loop spans 15 amino acids. As DNA, the CDR3 is TGCGCCAGCAGCCAAGATACGGGAAGCAATCAGCCCCAGCATTTT. Protein: CASSQDTGSNQPQHF.

This clone was observed once. The gene calls are TRBV21-1 and TRBJ1-1. TRBV21-1 is recorded as a pseudogene. CDR3 length equals 15 residues. This chain's CDR3 is CASSPHWGEDPEAFF. The CDR3 nucleotides read TGTGCCAGCAGCCCCCATTGGGGGGAGGACCCTGAAGCTTTCTTT.

V usage is TRBV9 and J usage is TRBJ2-5, with 7 bases aligning to TRBD2. CDR1 and CDR2 from the germline V gene are SGDLS and YYNGEE. The junction had 6 bases not matched to a gene; V was cut back by 4 bases and J by 0 bases. The CDR3 spans 15 residues. This CDR3 is CASSPDGTNQETQYF. For the CDR3, the DNA is TGTGCCAGCAGCCCTGACGGGACTAACCAAGAGACCCAGTACTTC. Looking up the rest from reference TRBV9 and TRBJ2-5 gives the full variable domain: DSGVTQTPKHLITATGQRVTLRCSPRSGDLSVYWYQQSLDQGLQFLIQYYNGEERAKGNILERFSAQQFPDLHSELNLSSLELGDSALYFCASSPDGTNQETQYFGPGTRLLVL.

This chain uses TRBV7-9 with TRBJ1-3; D perhaps matches TRBD1 (5 bases). CDR1 is SEHNR and CDR2 is FQNEAQ in the germline V gene (reference sequence). This CDR3 has 16 amino acids. The V gene lost 4 bases and the J gene lost 0 bases, with 13 bases spanning the gap. As DNA, the CDR3 is TGTGCCAGCAGCTCCCCTCATGGGGCCTCTGGAAACACCATATATTTT. Translating gives CASSSPHGASGNTIYF.

The chain has TRBV19 and TRBJ1-2; TRBD1 agrees at 7 bases. There are 17 residues in the CDR3. Germline values: CDR1 LNHDA, CDR2 SQIVND (reference sequence). V lost 4 bases to trimming and J lost 7 bases; unmatched junction nucleotides: 18. The CDR3 sequence is CASSRSSDREIFGGYTF. CDR3 nucleotide sequence: TGTGCCAGTAGTAGGAGTTCCGACAGGGAAATTTTCGGTGGCTACACCTTC. The full variable domain, its missing parts supplied by reference TRBV19 and TRBJ1-2, is DGGITQSPKYLFRKEGQNVTLSCEQNLNHDAMYWYRQDPGQGLRLIYYSQIVNDFQKGDIAEGYSVSREKKESFPLTVTSAQKNPTAFYLCASSRSSDREIFGGYTFGSGTRLTVV.

V usage is TRBV29-1 and J usage is TRBJ2-7, with 7 positions matching TRBD2. V lost 4 bases to trimming and J lost 1 base; unmatched junction nucleotides: 7. Germline values: CDR1 SQVTM, CDR2 ANQGSEA. CDR3 length equals 14 residues. Here the CDR3 reads CSVVKGTMSYEQYF. CDR3 nucleotides: TGCAGCGTTGTGAAGGGGACTATGTCCTACGAGCAGTACTTC.

The chain joins TRBV4-1 to TRBJ1-2, with no clear D. The germline V and J ends were trimmed by 4 bases and 1 base, with 16 bases remaining between them. This CDR3 is 16 amino acids long. In germline, CDR1 is MGHRA, CDR2 YSYEKL. The CDR3 protein is CASSPVSPGFNYGYTF. The CDR3 DNA reads as TGCGCCAGCAGCCCGGTGAGTCCAGGCTTTAACTATGGCTACACCTTC.

The rearrangement uses TRBV18 and TRBJ1-5; 11 positions agree with TRBD1. Trimming cost V 4 bases and J 1 base; bases outside gene matches: 9. Germline loops: CDR1 KGHSH, CDR2 LQKENI. The CDR3 has 18 residues. The CDR3: CASSRPGQGEESNQPQHF. In DNA, the CDR3 is TGTGCCAGCTCACGCCCGGGACAGGGGGAGGAAAGCAATCAGCCCCAGCATTTT.

The chain uses TRBV7-9 and TRBJ2-7, with D unclear. This CDR3 region has 13 residues. Per germline, CDR1 SEHNR and CDR2 FQNEAQ (reference sequence). Trimming shortened V by 1 base and J by 5 bases, and 9 bases separated the two germline ends. CDR3 sequence (DNA): TGTGCCAGCAGCTTAGTGGCAGGCAACGAGCAGTACTTC. Protein: CASSLVAGNEQYF.

The V and J genes are TRBV6-1 and TRBJ1-1; D is possibly TRBD1 (6 bases). The CDR3 contains 13 residues. V gave up 6 bases and J gave up 4 bases, with 12 bases separating them. The V gene's germline CDR1 is MNHNS and CDR2 SASEGT. The CDR3 here is CASSGVGGTEAFF. The DNA for the CDR3 is TGTGCCAGCAGCGGGGTAGGGGGCACTGAAGCTTTCTTT.

The genes are TRBV2 and TRBJ1-1; D call uncertain. This CDR3 is 12 amino acids long. Per germline, CDR1 SNHLY and CDR2 FYNNEI. The CDR3 bases are TGTGCAGTCGAGGAGCAGAACACTGAAGCTTTCTTT. Protein: CAVEEQNTEAFF.

The J gene is TRBJ2-1, the V gene TRBV7-9; maybe TRBD2 (5 bases). V shed 4 bases and J shed 5 bases, with 12 bases lying between them. This CDR3 spans 14 amino acids. Germline loops: CDR1 SEHNR, CDR2 FQNEAQ (reference sequence). The CDR3 nucleotides read TGTGCCAGCAGCTCGGACCGGGAACACAATGAGCAGTTCTTC. This codes for CASSSDREHNEQFF.

This rearrangement joins TRBV9 to TRBJ2-1, with a possible D match to TRBD2 (7 bases). The CDR3 runs 18 residues. Germline CDR1 and CDR2: SGDLS and YYNGEE. Trimming removed 0 bases from V and 1 base from J, with 17 bases in between. For the CDR3, the DNA is TGTGCCAGCAGCGTAGCGGGGGCGGGGGCAACATCCTACAATGAGCAGTTCTTC. This codes for CASSVAGAGATSYNEQFF.

CDR3 residues: CASSLERGSYNEQFF. The CDR3 region has the DNA TGTGCCAGCAGCCTAGAGCGGGGCTCCTACAATGAGCAGTTCTTC. This sequence joins TRBV4-2 and TRBJ2-1; 7 bases align to TRBD2. CDR3 length equals 15 residues. Germline values: CDR1 LGHNA, CDR2 YNFKEQ. Trimming at V came to 4 bases and at J to 0 bases, leaving 3 bases not matched to a gene.

The chain recombines TRBV4-1 with TRBJ2-1, with D tentatively TRBD1 (6 bases). V was clipped by 6 bases and J by 5 bases, with 17 bases between them. Per germline, CDR1 MGHRA and CDR2 YSYEKL. The CDR3 has 15 residues. The CDR3 is CASRQRGNAHNEQFF. CDR3 bases: TGCGCCAGCAGACAAAGGGGGAACGCCCACAATGAGCAGTTCTTC.

The CDR3 DNA reads as TGTGCCAGCAGCGAAGACGGGTACGAGCAGTACTTC. Protein: CASSEDGYEQYF. The V call is TRBV7-9, the J call TRBJ2-7; D remains ambiguous. The V gene lost 5 bases and the J gene lost 4 bases, with 9 bases spanning the gap. This CDR3 is 12 amino acids long. CDR1 SEHNR and CDR2 FQNEAQ come from the germline V gene (reference sequence).

The gene calls are TRBV2 and TRBJ2-3; 8 nucleotides match TRBD1. J was trimmed by 5 bases and V by 6 bases; bases with no gene match: 13. The CDR3 consists of 16 residues. Looked up from germline, CDR1 is SNHLY and CDR2 is FYNNEI. In nucleotides, the CDR3 is TGTGCCAGCAGGAAAATTGGACAGGGTATTGGAGATACGCAGTATTTT. As protein: CASRKIGQGIGDTQYF.